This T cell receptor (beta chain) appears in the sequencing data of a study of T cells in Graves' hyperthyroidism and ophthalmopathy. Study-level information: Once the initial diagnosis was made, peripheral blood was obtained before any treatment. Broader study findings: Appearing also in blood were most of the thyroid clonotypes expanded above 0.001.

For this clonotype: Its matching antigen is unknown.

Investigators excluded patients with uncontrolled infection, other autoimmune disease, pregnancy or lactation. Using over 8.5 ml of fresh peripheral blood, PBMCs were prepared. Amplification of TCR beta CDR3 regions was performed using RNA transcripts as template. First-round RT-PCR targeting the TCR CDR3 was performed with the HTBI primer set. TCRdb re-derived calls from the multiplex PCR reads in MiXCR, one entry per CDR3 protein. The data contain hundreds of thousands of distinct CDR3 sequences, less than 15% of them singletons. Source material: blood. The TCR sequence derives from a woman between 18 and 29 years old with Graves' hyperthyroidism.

The CDR3 DNA is TGTGCCAGCAGTTCCACGACCTCCCCCCGCGGTGAGCAGTTCTTC. Translation: CASSSTTSPRGEQFF. The V call is TRBV6-5, the J call TRBJ2-1; no reliable D call. This CDR3 contains 15 residues. The germline V gene encodes CDR1 MNHEY and CDR2 SVGAGI. Trimming cost V 4 bases and J 9 bases, with 19 bases left between them.